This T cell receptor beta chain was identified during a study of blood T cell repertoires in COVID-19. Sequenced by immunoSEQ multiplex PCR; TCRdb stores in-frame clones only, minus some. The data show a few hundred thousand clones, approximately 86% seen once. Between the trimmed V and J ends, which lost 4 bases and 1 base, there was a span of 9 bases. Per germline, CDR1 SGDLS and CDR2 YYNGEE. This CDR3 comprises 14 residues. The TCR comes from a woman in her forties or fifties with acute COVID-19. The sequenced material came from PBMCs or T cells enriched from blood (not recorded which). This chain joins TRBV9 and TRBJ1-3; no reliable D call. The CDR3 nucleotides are TGTGCCAGCAGCCCCTCGGGATCTGGAAACACCATATATTTT. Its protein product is CASSPSGSGNTIYF. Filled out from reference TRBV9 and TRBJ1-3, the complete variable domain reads DSGVTQTPKHLITATGQRVTLRCSPRSGDLSVYWYQQSLDQGLQFLIQYYNGEERAKGNILERFSAQQFPDLHSELNLSSLELGDSALYFCASSPSGSGNTIYFGEGSWLTVV.